This entry describes one TCR beta chain. These data originate in a study of control samples from healthy donors and cancer patients. The V end lost 0 bases, the J end lost 1 base, and 7 bases lay between the germline ends. The V gene's germline CDR1 is SGHDT and CDR2 YYEEEE. This CDR3 is built from 15 residues. This table comes from immunoSEQ multiplex PCR, and its TCRdb copy is limited to in-frame clones, with some not included. The sample holds 120,000 or so clones, around 92% seen once. This rearrangement joins TRBV5-6 to TRBJ2-2; D gene ambiguous. The source is a man aged 80 or over with head and neck cancer. Sequencing input: PBMCs. The CDR3, as DNA: TGTGCCAGCAGCTTGGGCACACAGAACACCGGGGAGCTGTTTTTT. Its protein product is CASSLGTQNTGELFF.